These T cell receptor beta chains were read from a single sample in a study of cytomegalovirus exposure and HLA in healthy donors. Sequencing was performed with immunoSEQ multiplex PCR; in TCRdb, only in-frame clones are kept and a portion is missing. Seen in this sample are roughly 120,000 clones; the ten most common clones hold approximately 0.93%. The material sequenced was PBMCs. Receptor source: a young man in good health and CMV-seronegative. The CDR3 runs from the conserved cysteine through the conserved F or W. Each record gives: D gene, J gene, V gene, CDR3 protein, CDR3 DNA. A D gene is named only where the DNA matches it firmly.

D: NA; J: TRBJ2-1; V: TRBV5-1; CDR3: CASSFSDNEQFF; DNA: TGCGCCAGCAGCTTTTCAGACAATGAGCAGTTCTTC
D: TRBD2; J: TRBJ2-7; V: TRBV4-1; CDR3: CASSQDGGSGYYEQHF; DNA: TGCGCCAGCAGCCAAGATGGGGGTAGCGGGTACTACGAGCAGCACTTC
D: TRBD1; J: TRBJ1-1; V: TRBV25-1; CDR3: CASATGWGTEAFF; DNA: TGTGCCAGCGCGACAGGGTGGGGCACTGAAGCTTTCTTT
D: NA; J: TRBJ1-2; V: TRBV10-1; CDR3: CASSGGGASPGYTF; DNA: TGCGCCAGCAGTGGTGGTGGGGCTTCCCCCGGCTACACCTTC
D: NA; J: TRBJ2-1; V: TRBV2; CDR3: CASSAGYNEQFF; DNA: TGTGCCAGCTCCGCGGGCTACAATGAGCAGTTCTTC
D: TRBD2; J: TRBJ2-2; V: TRBV5-1; CDR3: CASSPLAGTNTGELFF; DNA: TGCGCCAGCAGCCCCTTAGCGGGTACGAACACCGGGGAGCTGTTTTTT
D: TRBD1; J: TRBJ2-7; V: TRBV29-1; CDR3: CSVLTGPYEQYF; DNA: TGCAGCGTACTGACAGGGCCCTACGAGCAGTACTTC
D: NA; J: TRBJ1-6; V: TRBV27; CDR3: CASSSGGAYNSPLHF; DNA: TGTGCCAGCAGTTCCGGGGGGGCGTATAATTCACCCCTCCACTTT
D: TRBD2; J: TRBJ2-2; V: TRBV28; CDR3: CASSLDGEGTNTGELFF; DNA: TGTGCCAGCAGTTTAGATGGGGAGGGAACGAACACCGGGGAGCTGTTTTTT
D: TRBD1; J: TRBJ1-1; V: TRBV9; CDR3: CASSYGTGRLYTEAFF; DNA: TGTGCCAGCAGCTACGGGACAGGTCGTCTGTACACTGAAGCTTTCTTT
D: TRBD2; J: TRBJ2-1; V: TRBV9; CDR3: CASSVDVAGVILRNEQFF; DNA: TGTGCCAGCAGCGTAGATGTAGCGGGAGTGATTCTTAGGAATGAGCAGTTCTTC
D: NA; J: TRBJ2-3; V: TRBV30; CDR3: CAWTGGTRRTDTQYF; DNA: TGTGCCTGGACAGGGGGGACTCGGCGCACAGATACGCAGTATTTT
D: TRBD1; J: TRBJ2-3; V: TRBV7-9; CDR3: CASSPGTGGDTQYF; DNA: TGTGCCAGCAGCCCGGGGACAGGGGGAGATACGCAGTATTTT
D: TRBD1; J: TRBJ1-2; V: TRBV5-1; CDR3: CASSLVRTGGYGYTF; DNA: TGCGCCAGCAGCTTGGTTCGGACAGGGGGCTATGGCTACACCTTC
D: NA; J: TRBJ2-2; V: TRBV5-4; CDR3: CASSLVGNTGELFF; DNA: TGTGCCAGCAGCTTGGTCGGGAACACCGGGGAGCTGTTTTTT
D: NA; J: TRBJ2-1; V: TRBV6-4; CDR3: CASSDRSTRATYNEQFF; DNA: TGTGCCAGCAGTGACCGATCAACTAGAGCAACCTACAATGAGCAGTTCTTC
D: TRBD1; J: TRBJ1-2; V: TRBV11-2; CDR3: CASSTSSGQGVGGYTF; DNA: TGTGCCAGCAGCACATCATCAGGACAGGGGGTGGGTGGCTACACCTTC
D: TRBD2; J: TRBJ2-1; V: TRBV7-9; CDR3: CASSLGGLAGAYNEQFF; DNA: TGTGCCAGCAGCTTAGGCGGACTAGCGGGAGCTTACAATGAGCAGTTCTTC
D: TRBD2; J: TRBJ2-1; V: TRBV5-1; CDR3: CASSSRGSGVYNEQFF; DNA: TGCGCCAGCAGCTCCCGGGGTAGCGGGGTTTACAATGAGCAGTTCTTC
D: NA; J: TRBJ1-1; V: TRBV18; CDR3: CASSLQGTEAFF; DNA: TGTGCCAGCTCGCTTCAGGGGACTGAAGCTTTCTTT
D: NA; J: TRBJ1-3; V: TRBV30; CDR3: CAWSPSGNTIYF; DNA: TGTGCCTGGAGTCCGTCTGGAAACACCATATATTTT
D: TRBD1; J: TRBJ1-4; V: TRBV5-7; CDR3: CASSHSTGGSAATNEKLFF; DNA: TGTGCCAGCAGCCACTCGACAGGGGGAAGCGCTGCAACTAATGAAAAACTGTTTTTT
D: NA; J: TRBJ1-2; V: TRBV18; CDR3: CASSPPGANGYTF; DNA: TGTGCCAGCTCACCACCGGGGGCGAATGGCTACACCTTC
D: TRBD1; J: TRBJ2-7; V: TRBV19; CDR3: CASSPRQGVTYEQYF; DNA: TGTGCCAGTAGTCCTCGACAGGGGGTCACCTACGAGCAGTACTTC
D: TRBD2; J: TRBJ2-7; V: TRBV6-5; CDR3: CASRYRLAGDSYEQYF; DNA: TGTGCCAGCAGGTACAGACTAGCGGGGGACTCCTACGAGCAGTACTTC
D: TRBD2; J: TRBJ2-7; V: TRBV19; CDR3: CASSISASGTYEQYF; DNA: TGTGCCAGTAGTATTTCGGCTAGCGGGACTTACGAGCAGTACTTC
D: NA; J: TRBJ2-7; V: TRBV18; CDR3: CASSPYPGEQYF; DNA: TGTGCCAGCTCACCTTATCCGGGCGAGCAGTACTTC
D: TRBD2; J: TRBJ2-7; V: TRBV6-6; CDR3: CASRAAGGRYSYEQYF; DNA: TGTGCCAGCAGGGCTGCCGGCGGGAGGTACTCCTACGAGCAGTACTTC
D: NA; J: TRBJ2-6; V: TRBV5-4; CDR3: CASSFESHRSGANVLTF; DNA: TGTGCCAGCAGCTTCGAATCACACCGCTCTGGGGCCAACGTCCTGACTTTC
D: NA; J: TRBJ1-1; V: TRBV7-9; CDR3: CASGRELKTEAFF; DNA: TGTGCCAGCGGAAGGGAGCTGAAGACTGAAGCTTTCTTT
D: TRBD2; J: TRBJ2-5; V: TRBV29-1; CDR3: CSVTAYGTGGRRETQYF; DNA: TGCAGCGTGACTGCTTACGGGACTGGCGGGAGGAGAGAGACCCAGTACTTC
D: NA; J: TRBJ1-5; V: TRBV6-4; CDR3: CASSTDKVGNQPQHF; DNA: TGTGCCAGCAGTACCGACAAGGTTGGCAATCAGCCCCAGCATTTT
D: TRBD1; J: TRBJ1-1; V: TRBV18; CDR3: CASSFSTGDTEAFF; DNA: TGTGCCAGCTCCTTCTCGACAGGGGACACTGAAGCTTTCTTT
D: NA; J: TRBJ1-1; V: TRBV2; CDR3: CASSDPRGEAFF; DNA: TGTGCCAGCAGTGATCCCAGGGGTGAAGCTTTCTTT
D: TRBD1; J: TRBJ2-3; V: TRBV18; CDR3: CASSPGTGGTDTQYF; DNA: TGTGCCAGCTCCCCAGGGACAGGGGGCACAGATACGCAGTATTTT
D: NA; J: TRBJ2-7; V: TRBV27; CDR3: CASSFGGGDYEQYF; DNA: TGTGCCAGCAGTTTTGGAGGGGGCGACTACGAGCAGTACTTC
D: NA; J: TRBJ2-3; V: TRBV4-1; CDR3: CASSQDRHSTDTQYF; DNA: TGCGCCAGCAGCCAAGATCGACACAGCACAGATACGCAGTATTTT
D: TRBD1; J: TRBJ1-2; V: TRBV5-1; CDR3: CASTPGGYGYTF; DNA: TGCGCCAGCACCCCAGGGGGCTATGGCTACACCTTC
D: TRBD1; J: TRBJ2-1; V: TRBV5-4; CDR3: CASSLEGARYNEQFF; DNA: TGTGCCAGCAGCTTGGAGGGGGCGAGGTACAATGAGCAGTTCTTC
D: TRBD2; J: TRBJ2-7; V: TRBV7-9; CDR3: CASSTYRGGRTYEQYF; DNA: TGTGCCAGCAGCACCTATCGGGGGGGCAGGACCTACGAGCAGTACTTC
D: NA; J: TRBJ1-2; V: TRBV6-4; CDR3: CASSDSFSGVDYGYTF; DNA: TGTGCCAGCAGTGACTCGTTCTCAGGGGTAGACTATGGCTACACCTTC
D: TRBD1; J: TRBJ2-7; V: TRBV9; CDR3: CASSVRDLGDRGLRTYEQYF; DNA: TGTGCCAGCAGCGTCCGCGACTTGGGGGACAGGGGACTCCGGACCTACGAGCAGTACTTC
D: NA; J: TRBJ1-5; V: TRBV4-2; CDR3: CASSQDDQPQHF; DNA: TGTGCCAGCAGCCAAGACGATCAGCCCCAGCATTTT
D: NA; J: TRBJ2-3; V: TRBV11-3; CDR3: CASSLVSDTQYF; DNA: TGTGCCAGCAGCTTAGTCTCAGATACGCAGTATTTT
D: NA; J: TRBJ1-1; V: TRBV4-2; CDR3: CASSQDHTEKAFF; DNA: TGTGCCAGCAGCCAAGACCACACAGAGAAAGCTTTCTTT
D: TRBD1; J: TRBJ2-5; V: TRBV29-1; CDR3: CSVRGQGETQYF; DNA: TGCAGTGTCAGGGGGCAGGGAGAGACCCAGTACTTC
D: NA; J: TRBJ2-7; V: TRBV19; CDR3: CASSAGQGRSYEQYF; DNA: TGTGCCAGTAGCGCCGGCCAGGGGCGCTCCTACGAGCAGTACTTC